One sample yielded the 12 T cell receptor beta chains listed below, sequenced in a study of blood T cell repertoires in COVID-19. The table came from immunoSEQ multiplex PCR; TCRdb's copy has only in-frame clones and leaves some out. This table has fewer than 350,000 clones, 91% appearing once. Material: PBMCs or T cells enriched from blood (not recorded which). The receptors here all came from a man aged 40-49 years who had been exposed to COVID-19.

The V and J genes are TRBV6-5 and TRBJ1-5; D might be TRBD1 (6 bases). The germline V gene encodes CDR1 MNHEY and CDR2 SVGAGI. This CDR3 is built from 13 residues. V lost 7 bases to trimming and J lost 10 bases, with 17 bases between them. The CDR3 coding sequence is TGTGCCAGCAAAGAGGACAGTCTCGGACCCCAGCATTTT. It specifies CASKEDSLGPQHF.

The gene calls are TRBV4-2 and TRBJ1-5; the D is unclear. CDR3 length: 11 residues. In germline, CDR1 is LGHNA, CDR2 YNFKEQ. Trimming took off 1 base at V and 11 bases at J, with 6 bases between the two ends. The CDR3 here is CASSQGGTQHF. CDR3 DNA sequence: TGTGCCAGCAGCCAAGGAGGGACCCAGCATTTT.

The chain uses TRBV10-3 and TRBJ2-7; TRBD1 agrees at 7 bases. Germline loops: CDR1 ENHRY, CDR2 SYGVKD. The CDR3 length is 13 residues. V was clipped by 10 bases and J by 3 bases; unmatched bases: 9. DNA of the CDR3: TGTGCCACCCGAACAGGGGCGAGCTACGAGCAGTACTTC. Encoded protein: CATRTGASYEQYF.

On this clone: The identical CDR3 is also encoded by other nucleotide sequences in the sample. The chain couples TRBV28 to TRBJ1-1; D unresolved. The CDR3 consists of 14 residues. Germline V lookup: CDR1 MDHEN, CDR2 SYDVKM. The V gene lost 3 bases and the J gene lost 0 bases, with 8 bases spanning the gap. The CDR3: CASSLRGLNTEAFF. The CDR3 nucleotides are TGTGCCAGCAGTTTGCGCGGCCTGAACACTGAAGCTTTCTTT.

The V gene is TRBV18, the J gene TRBJ2-5; TRBD1 agrees at 7 bases. With 1 base clipped from V and 5 bases from J, the junction kept 10 bases outside the gene matches. The germline V gene has CDR1 KGHSH and CDR2 LQKENI. This CDR3 has 16 residues. CDR3 DNA: TGTGCCAGCTCACCACGTAATCGAGGGGGCGGGGAGACCCAGTACTTC. This sequence encodes CASSPRNRGGGETQYF.

This chain links TRBV3-1 (or the pseudogene TRBV3-2) with TRBJ2-1; TRBD2 aligns across 10 bases. CDR3 length: 15 amino acids. V lost 4 bases, J lost 7 bases, and 7 bases stayed unmatched. The germline V gene has CDR1 LGHDT and CDR2 YNNKEL (reference sequence). The CDR3 spells CASSPNLAGVNEQFF. CDR3 bases: TGTGCCAGCAGCCCTAATCTAGCGGGAGTGAATGAGCAGTTCTTC.

This chain joins TRBV7-2 and TRBJ2-5; 9 nucleotides align to TRBD1. The germline V gene has CDR1 SGHTA and CDR2 FQGNSA. V lost 0 bases, J lost 2 bases, and 4 bases stayed unmatched. The CDR3 length is 16 residues. In DNA form, the CDR3 reads TGTGCCAGCAGCTTAGCGCGCGGGACAGGGCAAGAGACCCAGTACTTC. Protein sequence: CASSLARGTGQETQYF. The entire variable domain, with the rest obtained from reference TRBV7-2 and TRBJ2-5, is as follows: GAGVSQSPSNKVTEKGKDVELRCDPISGHTALYWYRQSLGQGLEFLIYFQGNSAPDKSGLPSDRFSAERTGGSVSTLTIQRTQQEDSAVYLCASSLARGTGQETQYFGPGTRLLVL.

Written as DNA, the CDR3 is TGTGCCAGTAGTCCCCGGACAGGCAATGGCTACACCTTC. It specifies CASSPRTGNGYTF. The chain employs TRBV19 and TRBJ1-2, with 7 bases that match TRBD1. The V and J ends lost 5 bases and 6 bases, in that order; junction bases with no gene match: 6. The CDR3 extends over 13 amino acids. Germline V gene data show CDR1 as LNHDA and CDR2 as SQIVND (reference sequence).

V is TRBV30 and J is TRBJ2-1, with TRBD2 identical over 7 bases. V lost 2 bases and J lost 6; bases outside the gene matches: 1. From germline, CDR1 is GTSNPN and CDR2 SVGIG (reference sequence). The CDR3 contains 12 residues. The CDR3 DNA sequence: TGTGCCTGGAGTTCTAGCGGCAATGAGCAGTTCTTC. This codes for CAWSSSGNEQFF.

The table lists this clone with a count of one. The J gene is TRBJ1-2, the V gene TRBV18; TRBD1 aligns across 8 bases. Germline V lookup: CDR1 KGHSH, CDR2 LQKENI. The CDR3 loop spans 15 amino acids. V shed 6 bases and J 2 bases; nucleotides not matched to a gene: 8. The DNA of the CDR3 is TGTGCCAGCTCCGAGACAGGGGCTCCGAACTATGGCTACACCTTC. As protein: CASSETGAPNYGYTF.

CDR3 amino acids: CASRFDQGHDYGYTF. The CDR3 DNA is TGTGCCAGCAGGTTCGATCAGGGGCACGATTATGGCTACACCTTC. The chain carries TRBV9 and TRBJ1-2; TRBD1 is a possible D gene (6 bases). Germline-derived CDR1 and CDR2 are SGDLS and YYNGEE. Trimming cost V 5 bases and J 5 bases, with 19 bases left between them. The CDR3 is 15 amino acids.

This chain uses TRBV29-1 with TRBJ2-7; a possible D gene is TRBD1 (6 bases). CDR1 is SQVTM and CDR2 is ANQGSEA in the germline V gene. V lost 6 bases to trimming and J lost 7 bases, with 19 bases between them. CDR3 length: 13 amino acids. CDR3 in DNA: TGCAGCGTAGTCGTCGGACAGTTGGGGGAGCAGTACTTC. Translated, it gives CSVVVGQLGEQYF.